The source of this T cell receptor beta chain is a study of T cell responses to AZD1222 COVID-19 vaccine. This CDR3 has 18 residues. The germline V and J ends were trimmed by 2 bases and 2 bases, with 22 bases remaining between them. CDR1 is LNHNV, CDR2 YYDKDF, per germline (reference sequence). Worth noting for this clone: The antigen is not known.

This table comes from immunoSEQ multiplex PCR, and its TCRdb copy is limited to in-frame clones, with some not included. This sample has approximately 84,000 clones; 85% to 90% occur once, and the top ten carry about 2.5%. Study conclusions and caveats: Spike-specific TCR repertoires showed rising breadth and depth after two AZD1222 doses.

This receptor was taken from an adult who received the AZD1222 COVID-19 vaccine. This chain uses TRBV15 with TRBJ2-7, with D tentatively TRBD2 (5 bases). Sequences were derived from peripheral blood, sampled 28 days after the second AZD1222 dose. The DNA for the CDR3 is TGTGCCACCAGCAGACTCTCAACGGAGGCCCAAATCCCCTACGAGCAGTACTTC. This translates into CATSRLSTEAQIPYEQYF.